This entry concerns a single TCR beta chain. The CDR3 is 20 residues long. Germline V CDR1 and CDR2: GTSNPN, SVGIG (reference sequence). Trimming took 3 bases from V and 1 from J; bases not matched to a gene: 19. The sample comes from a study of shared T cell receptors in the human thymus. The method was immunoSEQ multiplex PCR; TCRdb's version includes in-frame clones alone and lacks a portion of them. The sample consists of 600,000 or so clones, about 89% of them appearing once. This same sample was also taken into another study, of human thymus T cells. Per that study: Donors consisted of healthy Finnish infants (having corrective surgery for congenital heart defects).

Sequenced: thymocytes. This TCR derives from a boy in the first two years of life with a congenital heart defect. The chain employs TRBV30 and TRBJ2-1; 9 positions match TRBD2. The CDR3 DNA sequence: TGTGCCTGGAGGGATACTCTAGCGGGGCTTAATTACCCATCCTACAATGAGCAGTTCTTC. It yields the protein CAWRDTLAGLNYPSYNEQFF.